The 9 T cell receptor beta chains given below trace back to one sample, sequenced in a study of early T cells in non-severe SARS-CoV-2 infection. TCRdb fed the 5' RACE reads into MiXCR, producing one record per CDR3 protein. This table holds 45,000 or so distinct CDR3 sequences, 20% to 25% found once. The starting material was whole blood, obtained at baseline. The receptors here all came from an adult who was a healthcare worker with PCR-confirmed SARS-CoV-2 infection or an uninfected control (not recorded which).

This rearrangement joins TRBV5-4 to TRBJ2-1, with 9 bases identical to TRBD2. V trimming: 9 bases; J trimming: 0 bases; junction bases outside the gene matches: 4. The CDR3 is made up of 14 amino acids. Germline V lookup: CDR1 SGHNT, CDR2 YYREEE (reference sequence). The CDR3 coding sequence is TGTGCCACCAGAGCGGGGGGCTCCTACAATGAGCAGTTCTTC. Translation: CATRAGGSYNEQFF.

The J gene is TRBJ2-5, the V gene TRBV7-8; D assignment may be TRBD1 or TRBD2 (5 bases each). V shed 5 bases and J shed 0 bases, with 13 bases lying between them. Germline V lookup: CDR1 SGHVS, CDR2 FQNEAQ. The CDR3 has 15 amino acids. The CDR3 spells CASSPRWGYQETQYF. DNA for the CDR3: TGTGCCAGCAGCCCCCGGTGGGGGTACCAAGAGACCCAGTACTTC.

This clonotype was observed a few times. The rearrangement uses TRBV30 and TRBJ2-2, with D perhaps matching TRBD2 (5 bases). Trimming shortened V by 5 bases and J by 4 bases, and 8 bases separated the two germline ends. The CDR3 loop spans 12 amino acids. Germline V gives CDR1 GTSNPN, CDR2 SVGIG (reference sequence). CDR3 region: CAWAGGTGELFF. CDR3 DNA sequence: TGTGCCTGGGCGGGCGGCACCGGGGAGCTGTTTTTT.

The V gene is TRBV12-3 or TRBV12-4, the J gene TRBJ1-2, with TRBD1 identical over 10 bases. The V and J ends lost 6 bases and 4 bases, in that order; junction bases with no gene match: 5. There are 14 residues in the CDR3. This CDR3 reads CASSAGQGSYGYTF. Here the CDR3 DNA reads TGTGCCAGCAGCGCGGGACAGGGGTCCTATGGCTACACCTTC.

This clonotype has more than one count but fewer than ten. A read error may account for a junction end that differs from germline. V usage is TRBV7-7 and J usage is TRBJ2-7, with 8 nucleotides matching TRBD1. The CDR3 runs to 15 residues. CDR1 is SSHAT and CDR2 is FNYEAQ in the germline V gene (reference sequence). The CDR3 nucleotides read TGTGCTAGCAGCTTGGCTGGACAGGGCTCCTACGAGCAGTACTTC. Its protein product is CASSLAGQGSYEQYF.

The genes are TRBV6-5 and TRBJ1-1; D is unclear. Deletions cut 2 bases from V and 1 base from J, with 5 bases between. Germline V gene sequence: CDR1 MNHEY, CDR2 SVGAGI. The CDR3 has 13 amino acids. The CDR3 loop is CASSYRPNTEAFF. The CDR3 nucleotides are TGTGCCAGCAGTTACAGACCGAACACTGAAGCTTTCTTT.

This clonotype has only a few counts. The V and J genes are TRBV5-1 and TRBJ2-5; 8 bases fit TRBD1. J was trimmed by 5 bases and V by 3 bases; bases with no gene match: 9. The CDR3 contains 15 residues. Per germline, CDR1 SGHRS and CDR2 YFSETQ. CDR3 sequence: CASSYSRGLEETQYF. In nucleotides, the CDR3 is TGCGCCAGCAGCTATTCCAGGGGGCTCGAGGAGACCCAGTACTTC.

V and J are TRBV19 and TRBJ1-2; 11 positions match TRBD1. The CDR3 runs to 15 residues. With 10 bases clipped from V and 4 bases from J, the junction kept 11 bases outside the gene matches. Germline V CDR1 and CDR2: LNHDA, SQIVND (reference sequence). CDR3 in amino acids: CATIPQGQGAYGYTF. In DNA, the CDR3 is TGTGCCACCATACCCCAAGGACAGGGGGCCTATGGCTACACCTTC.

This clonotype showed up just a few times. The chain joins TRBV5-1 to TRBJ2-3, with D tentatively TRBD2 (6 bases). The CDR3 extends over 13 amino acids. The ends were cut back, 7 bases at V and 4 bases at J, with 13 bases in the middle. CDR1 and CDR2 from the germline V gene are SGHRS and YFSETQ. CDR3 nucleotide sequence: TGCGCCAGCGAGGAGGAGGGTCCAGATACGCAGTATTTT. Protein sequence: CASEEEGPDTQYF.